This T cell receptor (beta chain) was captured by sequencing in a study of T cells after yellow fever vaccination. Study details: Any fraction with a low cell number was prepared using SMART-Seq v4 Ultra Low Input.

As TCR cDNA was made by 5'RACE template switching, a universal primer site and UMIs were added. TCRdb re-analysed the 5' RACE reads in MiXCR, keeping a single row per CDR3 protein. Among a few hundred thousand distinct CDR3 sequences, 4.1% were seen once, and the ten largest hold approximately 23%. Germline values: CDR1 SGHAT, CDR2 FQNNGV. Trimming stripped 4 bases from V and 0 bases from J, with 19 bases between. The CDR3 contains 17 residues. Concerning this clonotype: Its target is not known. A read error is likely, as this CDR3 ends without the conserved phenylalanine or tryptophan.

Study results and caveats: The presence of abundant clonotypes contaminating from the bulk population was possible in FACS-sorted repertoires.

Sequences were derived from PBMCs, sampled 5 days after the yellow fever booster vaccination. The origin of this receptor is a young man who received the YFV17D yellow fever vaccine. This chain links TRBV11-2 with TRBJ2-7; tentatively, D is TRBD1 (6 bases). The CDR3 DNA is TGTGCCAGCAGCTGGGAATACAGGGATACCAGCTCCTACGAGCAGTACCTC. Amino acid sequence: CASSWEYRDTSSYEQYL.